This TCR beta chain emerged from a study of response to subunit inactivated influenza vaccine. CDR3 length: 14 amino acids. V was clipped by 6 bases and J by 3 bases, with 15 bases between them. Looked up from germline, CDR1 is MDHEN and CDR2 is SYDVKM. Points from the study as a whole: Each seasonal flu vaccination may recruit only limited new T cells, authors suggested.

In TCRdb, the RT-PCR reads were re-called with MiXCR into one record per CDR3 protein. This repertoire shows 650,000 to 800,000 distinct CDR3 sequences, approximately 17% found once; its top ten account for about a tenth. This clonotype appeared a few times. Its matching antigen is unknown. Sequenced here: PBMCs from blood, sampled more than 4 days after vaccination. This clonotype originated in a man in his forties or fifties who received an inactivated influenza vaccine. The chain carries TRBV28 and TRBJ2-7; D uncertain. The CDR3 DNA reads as TGTGCCAGCAGCCAGGTCGACACCTACTACGAGCAGTACTTC. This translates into CASSQVDTYYEQYF.